This T cell receptor beta chain was recovered during a study of blood T cell repertoires in COVID-19. Cohort 3 donors counted as recovered after two negative PCRs, clearance, or resolved symptoms. The length of the CDR3 is 14 residues. In the original processing: How many nucleated cells were present was estimated from reference gene primer amplification. Clones were read by immunoSEQ multiplex PCR, and TCRdb kept only the in-frame ones, dropping some. That table gives V, J and clone size, and the DNA gave D and trimming. The table has some 300,000 clones, more than 75% seen once. The TCR comes from a woman between 25 and 40 years old who had recovered from COVID-19. The material sequenced was PBMCs or T cells enriched from blood (not recorded which). This chain joins TRBV12-2 and TRBJ2-5; TRBD1, as called in the table, went unchecked against the DNA. TRBV12-2 is flagged as a pseudogene. CDR3 loop: CASRLRQGQETQYF. The CDR3, as DNA: TGTGCAAGTCGCCTTAGACAGGGCCAAGAGACCCAGTACTTC.